A single sample is the source of the 26 T cell receptor beta chains below, sequenced in a study of circulating tumor DNA in untreated peripheral T-cell lymphoma. Clones were read by immunoSEQ multiplex PCR, and TCRdb kept only the in-frame ones, dropping some. The top ten hold roughly 28% of the sample, which has some 10,000 clones, approximately 72% seen once. Sequenced: tumor tissue. The receptors were gathered from a human donor with peripheral T-cell lymphoma.

This clone was counted between two and nine times. V is TRBV18 and J is TRBJ1-2; a possible D gene is TRBD1 (6 bases). Germline V lookup: CDR1 KGHSH, CDR2 LQKENI. The ends were cut back, 3 bases at V and 5 bases at J, with 16 bases in the middle. The CDR3 loop spans 15 amino acids. The CDR3 spells CASSPQLVQGYGYTF. In DNA form, the CDR3 reads TGTGCCAGCTCACCTCAATTGGTACAGGGATATGGCTACACCTTC.

The rearrangement uses TRBV5-1 and TRBJ2-2; a possible D gene is TRBD1 (6 bases). V was trimmed by 4 bases and J by 4 bases, leaving 32 bases between them. Germline V CDR1 and CDR2: SGHRS, YFSETQ. This CDR3 is built from 21 residues. Here the CDR3 reads CASSQGAPRNQRKGVTGELFF. DNA of the CDR3: TGCGCCAGCAGCCAAGGGGCCCCCAGAAATCAAAGGAAGGGGGTCACCGGGGAGCTGTTTTTT.

This chain connects TRBV19 to TRBJ2-6; 7 bases map to TRBD1. V shed 4 bases, J shed 0 bases, and the junction held 12 bases outside the gene matches. The CDR3 runs to 19 residues. Germline V gives CDR1 LNHDA, CDR2 SQIVND (reference sequence). The CDR3 DNA is TGTGCCAGTAGTAGAGGGTGGACAGGTCGGTCCTCTGGGGCCAACGTCCTGACTTTC. It translates to CASSRGWTGRSSGANVLTF.

The chain recombines TRBV27 with TRBJ2-2; 10 positions match TRBD1. J gave up 6 bases and V 5 bases, and 6 bases lay outside the gene matches. Germline loops: CDR1 MNHEY, CDR2 SMNVEV (reference sequence). The CDR3 sequence is 15 residues long. CDR3 nucleotides: TGTGCCAGCAGTAGGGGACAGGGGTCCGCCGGGGAGCTGTTTTTT. Translated, it gives CASSRGQGSAGELFF.

The chain links TRBV6-8 to TRBJ1-1; no clear D gene. CDR3 size: 13 residues. In germline, CDR1 is MNHGY, CDR2 SAAAGT. With 10 bases removed from V and 4 bases from J, the gap between germline ends came to 16 bases. For the CDR3, the DNA is TGTGCCATCGATAGCCGGGTTTCCACTGAAGCTTTCTTT. It yields the protein CAIDSRVSTEAFF.

The rearrangement links TRBV11-3 to TRBJ2-3, with TRBD2 matching 16 bases. V trimming: 5 bases; J trimming: 1 base; junction bases outside the gene matches: 9. The CDR3 contains 19 residues. Germline lookup yields CDR1 SGHNT and CDR2 YENEEA. The CDR3 bases are TGTGCCAGCAGCCAACTCGGGACTAGCGGGGGGGCTCGCACAGATACGCAGTATTTT. Translation: CASSQLGTSGGARTDTQYF.

V and J are TRBV5-1 and TRBJ2-6, with D possibly called TRBD1 or TRBD2 (5 bases each). From germline, CDR1 is SGHRS and CDR2 YFSETQ. The V and J ends lost 6 bases and 3 bases respectively, with 22 bases between them. The CDR3 totals 18 residues. The CDR3, as DNA: TGCGCCAGCAAAAACAGGCCCCACGAGGAGGTTGGGGCCAACGTCCTGACTTTC. It translates to CASKNRPHEEVGANVLTF.

The rearrangement links TRBV11-3 to TRBJ1-1; TRBD1 might be the D (6 bases). Trimming cost V 3 bases and J 4 bases, with 12 bases left between them. Germline assignment: CDR1 SGHNT and CDR2 YENEEA. The CDR3 covers 14 residues. CDR3 residues: CASSFPRGGTEAFF. The CDR3 nucleotides are TGTGCCAGCAGCTTCCCCAGGGGAGGCACTGAAGCTTTCTTT.

The genes are TRBV6-8 and TRBJ1-6; the match to TRBD1 covers 10 bases. CDR1 is MNHGY and CDR2 is SAAAGT in the germline V gene. The CDR3 loop spans 14 amino acids. V shed 4 bases and J 9 bases; nucleotides not matched to a gene: 3. The CDR3 loop is CASSSGQGISPLHF. DNA of the CDR3: TGTGCCAGCAGTTCGGGACAGGGGATTTCACCCCTCCACTTT.

The chain recombines TRBV28 with TRBJ1-1; no clear D gene. Trimming removed 2 bases from V and 6 bases from J, with 7 bases in between. CDR1 MDHEN and CDR2 SYDVKM come from the germline V gene. This CDR3 region has 12 residues. CDR3 nucleotides: TGTGCCAGCAGTTTACAAGTCTCTGAAGCTTTCTTT. It specifies CASSLQVSEAFF.

The V and J genes are TRBV5-1 and TRBJ2-1; 9 positions match TRBD2. Trimming at V came to 5 bases and at J to 2 bases, leaving 2 bases not matched to a gene. CDR3 size: 14 residues. The V gene's germline CDR1 is SGHRS and CDR2 YFSETQ. This CDR3 reads CASSASGTYNEQFF. The CDR3 DNA reads as TGCGCCAGCAGTGCTAGCGGGACCTACAATGAGCAGTTCTTC.

This sequence joins TRBV18 and TRBJ1-2, with D perhaps TRBD1 (5 bases). Germline CDR1 KGHSH, CDR2 LQKENI. Between the trimmed V and J ends, which lost 0 bases and 2 bases, there was a span of 10 bases. The CDR3 is 15 amino acids. DNA of the CDR3: TGTGCCAGCTCACCACCGGAGGGACCAAACTATGGCTACACCTTC. It is translated as CASSPPEGPNYGYTF.

This clone was counted a few times. CDR3 amino acids: CASSYGQGGYEQYF. DNA for the CDR3: TGTGCCAGCAGCTACGGACAGGGAGGATACGAGCAGTACTTC. The chain is built from TRBV6-8 and TRBJ2-7, with 8 nucleotides matching TRBD1. This CDR3 has 14 amino acids. Germline values: CDR1 MNHGY, CDR2 SAAAGT. V was clipped by 6 bases and J by 4 bases; unmatched bases: 8.

The chain is built from TRBV28 and TRBJ1-1; D is undetermined. The CDR3 consists of 13 residues. Germline V gives CDR1 MDHEN, CDR2 SYDVKM. The ends were cut back, 2 bases at V and 1 base at J, with 5 bases in the middle. CDR3 residues: CASSLGTNTEAFF. For the CDR3, the DNA is TGTGCCAGCAGTTTAGGCACGAACACTGAAGCTTTCTTT.

This clone has just a few counts. J is TRBJ1-4 and V is TRBV6-8, with a tentative D call TRBD1 (6 bases). V gave up 0 bases and J gave up 12 bases, with 17 bases separating them. The CDR3 is made up of 15 amino acids. CDR1 MNHGY and CDR2 SAAAGT come from the germline V gene. The CDR3 sequence is CASSYSRKTGSELFF. The CDR3 DNA sequence: TGTGCCAGCAGTTACTCCCGGAAGACAGGTAGTGAACTGTTTTTT.

This clone was recorded only once. This chain uses TRBV6-8 with TRBJ2-3; TRBD1 matches 8 bases. The CDR3 runs 15 residues. J was trimmed by 4 bases and V by 5 bases; bases with no gene match: 8. CDR1 is MNHGY and CDR2 is SAAAGT in the germline V gene. The CDR3 loop is CASSRDRPYADTQYF. The DNA for the CDR3 is TGTGCCAGCAGTCGGGACAGGCCGTATGCAGATACGCAGTATTTT.

The CDR3 DNA is TGTGCCAGCAGTTTAGGCACTAACTACGAGCAGTACTTC. Encoded protein: CASSLGTNYEQYF. The chain joins TRBV6-8 to TRBJ2-7; the D is unclear. The CDR3 is 13 amino acids. Germline-derived CDR1 and CDR2 are MNHGY and SAAAGT. With 4 bases removed from V and 3 bases from J, the gap between germline ends came to 10 bases.

In its sample, this clone was seen a few times. The rearrangement uses TRBV18 and TRBJ1-6, with 7 bases identical to TRBD1. With 3 bases clipped from V and 3 bases from J, the junction kept 2 bases outside the gene matches. The CDR3 consists of 15 residues. Looked up from germline, CDR1 is KGHSH and CDR2 is LQKENI. CDR3 residues: CASSPTGVYNSPLHF. The CDR3 region has the DNA TGTGCCAGCTCACCTACAGGGGTCTATAATTCACCCCTCCACTTT.

This chain uses TRBV29-1 with TRBJ2-2, with D perhaps TRBD2 (5 bases). Trimming shortened V by 5 bases and J by 0 bases, and 16 bases separated the two germline ends. The germline V gene has CDR1 SQVTM and CDR2 ANQGSEA. CDR3 length: 16 residues. The chain's CDR3 is CSVSSPRAANTGELFF. CDR3 nucleotide sequence: TGCAGCGTTTCCTCTCCTAGAGCGGCGAACACCGGGGAGCTGTTTTTT.

The V and J genes are TRBV19 and TRBJ1-1; possible D gene TRBD1, 6 bases. V was trimmed by 6 bases and J by 3 bases, leaving 17 bases between them. The CDR3 sequence is 15 residues long. Germline CDR1 LNHDA, CDR2 SQIVND (reference sequence). The CDR3 sequence: CASSSQRGRDTEAFF. The CDR3 nucleotides are TGTGCCAGTAGCTCTCAAAGGGGGAGGGACACTGAAGCTTTCTTT. The whole variable domain, filled in from reference TRBV19 and TRBJ1-1, reads DGGITQSPKYLFRKEGQNVTLSCEQNLNHDAMYWYRQDPGQGLRLIYYSQIVNDFQKGDIAEGYSVSREKKESFPLTVTSAQKNPTAFYLCASSSQRGRDTEAFFGQGTRLTVV.

The DNA for the CDR3 is TGCGCCAGCAGCCCCCCTCCCGGACAGGGGAGATCCAACTATGGCTACACCTTC. Translating gives CASSPPPGQGRSNYGYTF. The rearrangement links TRBV5-1 to TRBJ1-2; TRBD1 aligns across 9 bases. Germline V gene lookup returns CDR1 SGHRS and CDR2 YFSETQ. The CDR3 covers 18 residues. V shed 4 bases and J 2 bases; nucleotides not matched to a gene: 15.

This chain links TRBV7-5 with TRBJ1-6. TRBV7-5 is an annotated pseudogene. CDR3 length: 16 amino acids. CDR3 sequence reads: CASSSLPPGLNSPLHF. CDR3 nucleotides: TGTGCCAGCAGCTCCCTTCCCCCGGGGTTAAATTCACCCCTCCACTTT.

This clone was counted only a few times. The rearrangement uses TRBV18 and TRBJ1-1; D call uncertain. The length of the CDR3 is 13 residues. V was clipped by 2 bases and J by 0 bases, with 4 bases between them. In germline, CDR1 is KGHSH, CDR2 LQKENI. This CDR3 is CASSPSVNTEAFF. In DNA, the CDR3 is TGTGCCAGCTCACCATCTGTGAACACTGAAGCTTTCTTT.

This clone was seen a few times. V and J are TRBV19 and TRBJ1-5; D gene ambiguous. This CDR3 has 16 amino acids. V lost 5 bases and J 5 bases, leaving 19 bases between the germline ends. The germline CDR1 and CDR2 sequences are LNHDA and SQIVND (reference sequence). The CDR3 coding sequence is TGTGCCAGTAGTTCCCTCAGGCGGGGTGTCTATCAGCCCCAGCATTTT. Protein sequence: CASSSLRRGVYQPQHF.

The chain is built from TRBV11-3 and TRBJ1-5, with D possibly being TRBD1 (5 bases). Germline-derived CDR1 and CDR2 are SGHNT and YENEEA. There are 15 residues in the CDR3. Trimming removed 5 bases at V and 11 bases at J, with 22 bases between. The CDR3 protein is CASSQVVGGATAQHF. CDR3 DNA sequence: TGTGCCAGCAGCCAAGTCGTGGGCGGGGCTACGGCCCAGCATTTT.

CDR3 residues: CATSSPGPLSTEAFF. CDR3 nucleotide sequence: TGTGCCACCAGCAGCCCGGGCCCCCTAAGCACTGAAGCTTTCTTT. V gene TRBV15 combines with J gene TRBJ1-1, with no clear D. The ends were cut back, 3 bases at V and 4 bases at J, with 15 bases in the middle. Germline loops: CDR1 LNHNV, CDR2 YYDKDF (reference sequence). The CDR3 covers 15 residues.